This T cell receptor (beta chain) was sequenced in a study of Ad26.COV2.S vaccination and SARS-CoV-2 variants (dated by TCRdb to the early 2020s). At the level of the whole study: Vaccine-arm donors were drawn from COV1001, a multicentre, randomized, double-blind, placebo-controlled phase I-IIa trial of Ad26.COV2.S in healthy adults. Ad26.COV2.S was administered intramuscularly at a dose of 5x10^10 or 1x10^11 viral particles, either as one shot or as two shots given 56 days apart. The specificity and breadth of SARS-CoV-2-reactive T cell receptors after Ad26.COV2.S vaccination were assessed by TCRbeta repertoire sequencing. A total of some 30 samples were included in the TCR-sequenced set, comprising some 20 Ad26.COV2.S vaccine recipients, 5 placebo recipients and 8 SARS-CoV-2 convalescent individuals. Trial participants were randomized into five groups of five, in which low-dose or high-dose Ad26.COV2.S was given once or twice, or placebo was given on both occasions. Investigators did not know the trial group allocation while performing experiments and assessing outcomes. General study outcomes and caveats: Spike-specific TCR breadth was higher in Ad26.COV2.S recipients than in placebo recipients (P = 0.0014). The authors noted that the TCR breadth and depth analyses may have underestimated total T cell responses. Vaccine and placebo recipients had similar non-spike TCR breadth, a finding consistent with the vaccine containing only spike. After vaccination, substantial breadth of spike-specific CD8+ and CD4+ T cell responses was reported. The study was not powered for comparison of responses between vaccine doses or regimens.

Notes on this clone: The specificity of this receptor is unknown. Base qualities are not provided; no much larger clone lies one nucleotide away.

The immunoSEQ Assay was used to sequence TCRbeta CDR3 regions. After extraction, genomic DNA underwent amplification by bias-controlled multiplex PCR, followed by high-throughput sequencing. Per the authors' processing: Collapsing and filtering of sequences were performed to quantify the absolute abundance of each unique TCRbeta CDR3 region. T cell fraction was estimated by normalizing TCRbeta template counts to usable DNA, which was measured by amplifying reference genes present in all nucleated cells. Repertoire TCRs were annotated as SARS-CoV-2-specific by exact matching of V gene, CDR3 amino acid sequence and J gene to a known reactive TCR set. MIRA supplied the reference SARS-CoV-2 TCR set, which was filtered for enrichment in COVID-19-positive ImmuneCODE repertoires so that public or cross-reactive TCRs were removed. Using the MIRA antigens, annotated TCRs were further analysed by specific ORF or by position within an ORF. Breadth was defined as annotated unique rearrangements over total unique productive rearrangements; depth was the summed frequency of those rearrangements. Two-sided Wilcoxon rank-sum tests were used to compare TCR breadth between groups. TCRdb's version of the immuneACCESS table is confined to in-frame rearrangements and falls short of the full clone set. An unresolved V gene accounts for under half of the shortfall where checked; the remainder is of unknown origin. The DNA was the basis for D and trimming; V, J and clone size are from that table. The sample contains 450,000 to 550,000 clones, roughly nine tenths of them found a single time. The ten largest clonotypes hold more than 1.5% of the sample.

For CDR1 and CDR2, the germline V gene (reference sequence) lists SGHKS and YYEKEE. Germline trimming: 0 bases from V, 6 bases from J; junction bases outside gene matches: 10. Including cysteine and phenylalanine, the CDR3 has 17 amino acids. Only the CDR3 DNA stays, 51 bases, in frame from base 1. Per the publication, the treatment or condition label means: some 20 received Ad26.COV2.S at low or high dose, single or two shots; 5 received placebo; per-sample allocation not given. Repertoires of vaccine and placebo recipients were sequenced from samples taken on day 63 after the first injection. Cohort 1b enrolled fewer than 30 adults aged 18-55 years at a single site in Boston, USA, between 29 July and 7 August 2020. Ad26.COV2.S was a replication-incompetent adenovirus type 26 vector that expressed a prefusion-stabilized SARS-CoV-2 spike protein derived from the original Wuhan strain.

The sequence came from a person between 18 and 65 years old who received the Ad26.COV2.S COVID-19 vaccine or a placebo. The starting material was peripheral blood, obtained in a trial of Ad26.COV2.S vaccine versus placebo. The chain joins TRBV5-5 to TRBJ2-4, and 9 bases in between align with TRBD1. The CDR3 region reads CASSLVAGTGIPNIQYF. The bases read TGTGCCAGCAGCTTGGTTGCTGGGACAGGGATTCCAAACATTCAGTACTTC.